The next 6 T cell receptor beta chains were all read from a single sample in a study of blood T cell repertoires in COVID-19. Repertoires were generated with immunoSEQ multiplex PCR, while TCRdb's copy carries only in-frame clones and drops some. Of about 120,000 clones listed, over 65% are singletons. Sequencing was carried out using peripheral blood. The receptors stem from a man aged 25-45 years with acute or convalescent COVID-19.

The V call is TRBV7-9, the J call TRBJ1-1; a possible D gene is TRBD1 (5 bases). Germline CDR1 and CDR2: SEHNR and FQNEAQ (reference sequence). The V gene lost 4 bases and the J gene lost 0 bases, with 9 bases spanning the gap. This CDR3 spans 14 amino acids. CDR3 in amino acids: CASSYQGLNTEAFF. The CDR3 DNA is TGTGCCAGCAGCTACCAGGGTTTGAACACTGAAGCTTTCTTT.

The J gene is TRBJ2-3, the V gene TRBV11-2; D is uncertain. The V and J ends lost 3 bases and 3 bases respectively, with 13 bases between them. Germline CDR1 is SGHAT and CDR2 is FQNNGV. The CDR3 length is 15 residues. Here the CDR3 reads CASSFSGSYTDTQYF. Written as DNA, the CDR3 is TGTGCCAGCAGCTTCTCGGGTAGTTATACAGATACGCAGTATTTT.

J is TRBJ1-2 and V is TRBV4-1; D is unresolved. With 0 bases removed from V and 8 bases from J, the gap between germline ends came to 16 bases. The CDR3 is 15 residues long. Germline loops: CDR1 MGHRA, CDR2 YSYEKL. The CDR3 nucleotides are TGCGCCAGCAGCCAAGATCTCCCGGGAACCAGAGGCTACACCTTC. Translating it yields CASSQDLPGTRGYTF.

The chain has TRBV27 and TRBJ1-2; 11 nucleotides align to TRBD1. In germline, CDR1 is MNHEY, CDR2 SMNVEV (reference sequence). The CDR3 is 12 amino acids. V was clipped by 6 bases and J by 8 bases; unmatched bases: 2. CDR3 protein: CASRDRGHGYTF. The CDR3 nucleotides read TGTGCCAGCAGGGACAGGGGGCACGGCTACACCTTC.

The V and J genes are TRBV2 and TRBJ2-5; TRBD2 matches at 15 bases. V lost 0 bases and J lost 0; bases outside the gene matches: 17. The CDR3 is made up of 23 amino acids. CDR1 and CDR2 from the germline V gene are SNHLY and FYNNEI. The CDR3 loop is CASSEARTSGGAWASGYQETQYF. The DNA for the CDR3 is TGTGCCAGCAGTGAAGCCCGGACTAGCGGGGGGGCCTGGGCGTCCGGGTACCAAGAGACCCAGTACTTC.

The chain has TRBV19 and TRBJ1-1, with 7 bases lining up with TRBD1. This CDR3 contains 15 residues. V trimming: 5 bases; J trimming: 0 bases; junction bases outside the gene matches: 6. Germline values: CDR1 LNHDA, CDR2 SQIVND (reference sequence). CDR3 nucleotide sequence: TGTGCCAGTAGTCCTAACAGGGGTATGAACACTGAAGCTTTCTTT. Encoded protein: CASSPNRGMNTEAFF. The whole variable domain, remainder taken from reference TRBV19 and TRBJ1-1, is DGGITQSPKYLFRKEGQNVTLSCEQNLNHDAMYWYRQDPGQGLRLIYYSQIVNDFQKGDIAEGYSVSREKKESFPLTVTSAQKNPTAFYLCASSPNRGMNTEAFFGQGTRLTVV.